This record covers a single TCR beta chain. The data derive from a study of control samples from healthy donors and cancer patients. Clones were read by immunoSEQ multiplex PCR, and TCRdb kept only the in-frame ones, dropping some. Of tens of thousands of clones in the sample, approximately 89% were seen once. The germline CDR1 and CDR2 sequences are SGHDT and YYEEEE. This CDR3 is 13 amino acids long. Deletions cut 0 bases from V and 7 bases from J, with 8 bases between. The sequenced material came from PBMCs. This sequence originates from a man in his forties with colorectal cancer. The gene calls are TRBV5-6 and TRBJ2-1; perhaps TRBD2 as D (5 bases). The CDR3 protein is CASSLVSGNEQFF. As DNA, the CDR3 is TGTGCCAGCAGCTTGGTATCGGGAAATGAGCAGTTCTTC.